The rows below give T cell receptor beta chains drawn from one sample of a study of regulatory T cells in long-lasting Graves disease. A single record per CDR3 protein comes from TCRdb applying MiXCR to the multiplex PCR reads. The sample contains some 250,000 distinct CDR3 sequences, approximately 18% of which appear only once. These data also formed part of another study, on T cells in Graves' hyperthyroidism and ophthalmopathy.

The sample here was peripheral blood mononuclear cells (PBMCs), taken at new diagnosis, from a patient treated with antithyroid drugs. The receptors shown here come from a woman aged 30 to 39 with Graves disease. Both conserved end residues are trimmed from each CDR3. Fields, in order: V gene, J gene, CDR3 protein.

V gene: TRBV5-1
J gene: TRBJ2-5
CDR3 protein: ASSLEGDQETQY

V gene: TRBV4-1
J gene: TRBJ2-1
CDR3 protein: ASSQEPLTGSYNEQF

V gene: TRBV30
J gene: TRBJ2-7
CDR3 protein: AWTPGLYYEQY

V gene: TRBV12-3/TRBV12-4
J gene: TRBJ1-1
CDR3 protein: ASRTGGFNTEAF

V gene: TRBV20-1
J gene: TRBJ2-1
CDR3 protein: SAPPARGLENEQF

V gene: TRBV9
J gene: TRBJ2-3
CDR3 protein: ASSVSGGARDTQY

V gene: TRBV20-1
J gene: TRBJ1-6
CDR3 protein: SASEDRGLSSYNSPLH

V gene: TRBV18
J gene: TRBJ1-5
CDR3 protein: ASSPRGTGFIEPQH

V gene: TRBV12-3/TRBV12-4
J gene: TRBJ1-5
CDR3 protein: ASSSTQGALGNQPQH

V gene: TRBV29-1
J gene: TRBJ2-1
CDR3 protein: SGEGDSYNEQF

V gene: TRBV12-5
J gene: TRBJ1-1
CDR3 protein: ASGPPGSEAF

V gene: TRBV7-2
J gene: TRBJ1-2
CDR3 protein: ASSLASGGFYGYT

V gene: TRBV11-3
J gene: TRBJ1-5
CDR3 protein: ASSLHQGREGSNQPQH

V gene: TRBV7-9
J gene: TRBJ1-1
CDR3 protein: ASSLVGGDEAF

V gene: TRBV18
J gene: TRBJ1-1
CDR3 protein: ASSPRSGHPNTEAF

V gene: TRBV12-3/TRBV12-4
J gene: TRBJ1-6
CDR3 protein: ASSFRDINSPLH

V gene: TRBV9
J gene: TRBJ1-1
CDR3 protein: ASSGGDKAEAF

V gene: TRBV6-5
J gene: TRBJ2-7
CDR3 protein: ASSYSTGRSTYEQY

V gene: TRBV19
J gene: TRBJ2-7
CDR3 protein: ASTPDRVEGEQY

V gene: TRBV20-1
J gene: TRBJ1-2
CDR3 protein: SARADYGYT

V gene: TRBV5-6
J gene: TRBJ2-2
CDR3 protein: ASSLEWERELF

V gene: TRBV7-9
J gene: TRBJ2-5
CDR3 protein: ASSLPRGRGETQY

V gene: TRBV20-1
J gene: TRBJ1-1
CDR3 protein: SAREVGGTEAF

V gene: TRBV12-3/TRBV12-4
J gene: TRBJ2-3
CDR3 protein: ASSLAQGDGTQY

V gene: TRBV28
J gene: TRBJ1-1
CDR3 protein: ASSLPATEAF

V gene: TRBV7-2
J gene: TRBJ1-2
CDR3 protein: ASSLVQGGHGYT

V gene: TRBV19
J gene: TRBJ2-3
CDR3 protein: ASKPSLSADTQY

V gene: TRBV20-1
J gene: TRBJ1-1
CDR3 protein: SAFGGDRGRNEAF

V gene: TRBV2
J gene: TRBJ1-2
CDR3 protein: ASRPSLNYGYT

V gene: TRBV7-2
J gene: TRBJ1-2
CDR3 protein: ASSLVVADRAFYT

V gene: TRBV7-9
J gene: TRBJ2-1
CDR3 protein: ASSRPNSDNEQF

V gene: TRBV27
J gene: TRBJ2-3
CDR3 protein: ASRDGGAVGTDTQY

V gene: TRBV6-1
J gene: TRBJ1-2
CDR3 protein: ASSGADTTGDYGYT

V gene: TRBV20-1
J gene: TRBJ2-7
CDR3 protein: SANHKLTYEQY

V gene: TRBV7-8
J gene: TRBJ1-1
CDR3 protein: ASSPRWGAEGTEAF

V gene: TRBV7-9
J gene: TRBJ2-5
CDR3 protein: ASSLSDGGAETQY

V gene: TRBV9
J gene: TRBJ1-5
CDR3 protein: ASSVAGNQPQH

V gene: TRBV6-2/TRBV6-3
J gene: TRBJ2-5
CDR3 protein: ASSYSPAGRQETQY

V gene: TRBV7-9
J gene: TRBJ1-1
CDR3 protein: ASSLGVPGATEAF

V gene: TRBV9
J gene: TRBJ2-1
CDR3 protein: ASSAQVSYNEQF

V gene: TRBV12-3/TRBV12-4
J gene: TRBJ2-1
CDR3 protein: ASSLAPGSYNEQF

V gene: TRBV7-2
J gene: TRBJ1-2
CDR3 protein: ASSTGTVPNYGYT

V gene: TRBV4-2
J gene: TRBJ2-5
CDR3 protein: ASSPLEGGRGQY

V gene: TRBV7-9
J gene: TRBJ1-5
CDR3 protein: ASSLVGARGNQPQH

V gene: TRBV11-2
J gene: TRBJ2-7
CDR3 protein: ASSLVGFSSYEQY

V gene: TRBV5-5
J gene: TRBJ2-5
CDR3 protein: ASSLGRGQEETQY

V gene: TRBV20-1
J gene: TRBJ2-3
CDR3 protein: SARNRMGGDTQY

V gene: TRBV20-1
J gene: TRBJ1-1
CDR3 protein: SARGGQGNGEAF

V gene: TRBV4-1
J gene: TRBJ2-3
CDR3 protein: ASSQVGTSGGTDTQY

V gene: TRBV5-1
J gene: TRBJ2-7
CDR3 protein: ASSLDYEQY

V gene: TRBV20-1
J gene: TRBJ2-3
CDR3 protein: SARTSGGFSRRY

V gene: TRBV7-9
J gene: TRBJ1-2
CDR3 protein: ASSLAAGSGYT

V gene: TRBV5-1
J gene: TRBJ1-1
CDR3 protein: ASSFEGTLRTEAF